This T cell receptor (beta chain) stems from a study of T cells after yellow fever vaccination. The sample holds many counts of this clonotype. V shed 6 bases and J shed 4 bases, with 15 bases lying between them. Germline V CDR1 and CDR2: MNHEY, SMNVEV (reference sequence). The CDR3 has 14 amino acids. TCRdb fed the 5' RACE reads into MiXCR, producing one record per CDR3 protein. This table has about 340,000 distinct CDR3 sequences, 3.5% to 4.5% appearing once. The sequence came from a young man who received the YFV17D yellow fever vaccine. This chain links TRBV27 with TRBJ1-1; the D gene is possibly TRBD1 (6 bases). This specimen was PBMCs, taken 5 days after the yellow fever booster vaccination. The DNA for the CDR3 is TGTGCCAGCAGCTCCGGGGGGCCTAGCACTGAAGCTTTCTTT. It encodes CASSSGGPSTEAFF.